This note documents a single T cell receptor (beta chain) sequence. The sample is drawn from a study of T cells expressing NK-cell markers. Across the whole study: Seven donors tested HCMV-seropositive and one tested seronegative among the eight sequenced.

There are 15 residues in the CDR3. UMIs were included in TCR beta cDNA generated by 5'RACE template switching. Using the 5' RACE reads, TCRdb records one entry per CDR3 protein without DNA. The data show approximately 420,000 distinct CDR3 sequences, and the top ten clones hold approximately 12%. This clonotype originated in a woman aged 45-65 years in good health. Sequences were obtained from blood T cells: a sorted CD56 or NKG2C T cell subset, CD4+ or CD8+ T cells, or bulk PBMC T cells (not recorded which). J is TRBJ2-3 and V is TRBV12-3 or TRBV12-4; TCRdb outputs TRBD2, but without DNA this stays unchecked. The CDR3 loop is CASSLKGSSTDTQYF.